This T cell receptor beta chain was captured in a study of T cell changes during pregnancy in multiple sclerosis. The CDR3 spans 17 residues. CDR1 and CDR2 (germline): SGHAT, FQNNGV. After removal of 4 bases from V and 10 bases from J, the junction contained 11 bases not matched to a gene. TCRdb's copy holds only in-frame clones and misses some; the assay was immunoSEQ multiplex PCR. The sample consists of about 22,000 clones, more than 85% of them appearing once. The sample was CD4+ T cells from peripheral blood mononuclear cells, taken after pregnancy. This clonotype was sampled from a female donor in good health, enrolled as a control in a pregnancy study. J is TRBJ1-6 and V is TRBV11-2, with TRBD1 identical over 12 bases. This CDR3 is CASSSNQGQGAGSPLHF. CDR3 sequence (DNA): TGTGCCAGCAGCTCCAACCAGGGACAGGGGGCAGGATCACCCCTCCACTTT.